The 27 T cell receptor beta chains listed next were all sequenced from one sample in a study of molecular identifiers for immune sequencing clone quantification. TCRdb reprocessed the PCR reads with MiXCR, giving one entry per CDR3 protein. The data contain 490,000 or so distinct CDR3 sequences, about 22% of them singletons. The specimen was naive CD8+ T cells from blood, with Jurkat cell RNA spiked in. Documented subset: FACS-sorted CD8+CD4-CCR7+CD45RA+ naive T cells. These receptors all come from a human donor in good health. Some libraries in this study had Jurkat cell RNA spiked in.

The chain recombines TRBV7-9 with TRBJ2-7; D might be TRBD1 (6 bases). V gave up 2 bases and J gave up 3 bases, with 8 bases separating them. The CDR3 length is 13 residues. Per germline, CDR1 SEHNR and CDR2 FQNEAQ (reference sequence). CDR3 protein: CASSLPGDYEQYF. In DNA form, the CDR3 reads TGTGCCAGCAGCTTACCAGGGGACTACGAGCAGTACTTC.

The rearrangement joins TRBV19 to TRBJ2-1; TRBD2 is a possible D gene (6 bases). The length of the CDR3 is 15 residues. Germline loops: CDR1 LNHDA, CDR2 SQIVND (reference sequence). V lost 1 base and J 4 bases, leaving 11 bases between the germline ends. Written as DNA, the CDR3 is TGTGCCAGTAGTATAGGACTAGGTTTTTACAATGAGCAGTTCTTC. Its protein product is CASSIGLGFYNEQFF. The whole variable domain, remainder taken from reference TRBV19 and TRBJ2-1, is DGGITQSPKYLFRKEGQNVTLSCEQNLNHDAMYWYRQDPGQGLRLIYYSQIVNDFQKGDIAEGYSVSREKKESFPLTVTSAQKNPTAFYLCASSIGLGFYNEQFFGPGTRLTVL.

This clonotype has only a few counts. The chain combines TRBV7-8 with TRBJ2-3; 7 nucleotides match TRBD1. Germline CDR1 is SGHVS and CDR2 is FQNEAQ. The V gene end was trimmed by 6 bases and the J gene end by 0 bases; junction bases not matched to a gene: 6. CDR3 size: 15 residues. The CDR3 protein is CASRQRQGSTDTQYF. In DNA form, the CDR3 reads TGTGCCAGCAGACAGAGACAGGGTAGCACAGATACGCAGTATTTT.

Comment on this clonotype: A junction boundary mismatches the germline segment, possibly from a read error. The gene calls are TRBV19 and TRBJ2-7; D tentatively reads TRBD1 or TRBD2 (5 bases each). The CDR3 runs to 14 residues. In germline, CDR1 is LNHDA, CDR2 SQIVND (reference sequence). The CDR3 loop reads CASSTGASSYEQNF. The CDR3 DNA sequence: TGTGCCAGTAGTACCGGGGCTAGCTCCTACGAGCAGAACTTC.

Comment on this clonotype: A much more abundant neighbour one base away suggests this may be a read error. The chain uses TRBV6-2 or TRBV6-3 and TRBJ1-5; D is unresolved. V was clipped by 7 bases and J by 6 bases, with 16 bases between them. This CDR3 contains 14 residues. The germline V gene has CDR1 MNHEY and CDR2 SVGEGT. The CDR3 nucleotides read TGTGCCAGCATGGGAGAAGGTGGTATTCAGCCCCAGCATTTT. Translating gives CASMGEGGIQPQHF.

This clonotype was seen only a few times. The chain is built from TRBV20-1 and TRBJ2-3; 10 positions agree with TRBD2. CDR1 is DFQATT and CDR2 is SNEGSKA in the germline V gene (reference sequence). This CDR3 is 13 amino acids long. Trimming removed 6 bases from V and 2 bases from J; junction bases left unmatched: 2. CDR3 sequence reads: CSATSGITDTQYF. The CDR3 DNA sequence: TGCAGTGCCACTAGCGGGATCACAGATACGCAGTATTTT.

Ten or more counts support this clonotype. This sequence joins TRBV4-1 and TRBJ1-5; no reliable D call. CDR3 length: 13 amino acids. V lost 0 bases and J 7 bases, leaving 7 bases between the germline ends. Germline V gives CDR1 MGHRA, CDR2 YSYEKL. The CDR3 here is CASSQESVQPQHF. CDR3 coding DNA: TGCGCCAGCAGCCAAGAAAGCGTCCAGCCCCAGCATTTT.

This clonotype has a count of ten or more. V gene TRBV30 combines with J gene TRBJ2-7; no reliable D call. V lost 4 bases and J lost 5, with 12 bases in between. The CDR3 is made up of 12 amino acids. Germline CDR1 is GTSNPN and CDR2 is SVGIG (reference sequence). The CDR3: CAWKTSIHEQYF. The DNA for the CDR3 is TGTGCCTGGAAAACCTCTATCCACGAGCAGTACTTC.

Details on this clonotype: This may be a read error, as it is one base from a much larger clone. The chain is built from TRBV11-2 and TRBJ1-1, with D possibly being TRBD1 (6 bases). CDR3 length: 17 residues. CDR1 and CDR2 (germline): SGHAT, FQNNGV. The germline V and J ends were trimmed by 5 bases and 0 bases, with 19 bases remaining between them. CDR3 bases: TGTGCCAGCAGCGCCAGGGGACTGCTAGGTTTGAACACTGAAGCTTTCTTT. The encoded protein is CASSARGLLGLNTEAFF. Combining the CDR3 with reference TRBV11-2 and TRBJ1-1 gives the whole variable domain EAGVAQSPRYKIIEKRQSVAFWCNPISGHATLYWYQQILGQGPKLLIQFQNNGVVDDSQLPKDRFSAERLKGVDSTLKIQPAKLEDSAVYLCASSARGLLGLNTEAFFGQGTRLTVV.

The chain joins TRBV9 to TRBJ1-2, with no clear D. Deletions cut 3 bases from V and 4 bases from J, with 16 bases between. CDR3 length: 15 amino acids. Germline lookup yields CDR1 SGDLS and CDR2 YYNGEE. Here the CDR3 DNA reads TGTGCCAGCAGCGCTTCAGAAGCAACATCCTATGGCTACACCTTC. Encoded protein: CASSASEATSYGYTF.

In regard to this clonotype: Here the CDR3 omits its conserved ending phenylalanine or tryptophan, so a read error is the likely source. This sequence joins TRBV12-3 or TRBV12-4 and TRBJ2-2; D uncertain. This CDR3 is 13 amino acids long. V was pared by 3 bases and J by 4 bases, with 6 bases between. The CDR3 DNA sequence: TGTGCCAGCAGTTTGGGCGGCACCGGGGAGCTGTTTCTT. This codes for CASSLGGTGELFL.

This clonotype was recorded many times. The chain employs TRBV5-1 and TRBJ2-7; 7 bases match TRBD1. The length of the CDR3 is 14 residues. Germline values: CDR1 SGHRS, CDR2 YFSETQ. V gave up 2 bases and J gave up 3 bases; unmatched junction bases: 5. The CDR3 sequence: CASSLQGTDYEQYF. The CDR3 nucleotides read TGCGCCAGCAGCTTACAGGGGACCGACTACGAGCAGTACTTC.

There are a few counts of this clonotype. The gene calls are TRBV6-5 and TRBJ2-1, with 9 positions matching TRBD1. The CDR3 covers 19 residues. Germline CDR1 MNHEY, CDR2 SVGAGI. J was trimmed by 0 bases and V by 2 bases; bases with no gene match: 11. This chain's CDR3 is CASSYRGTGTLRSYNEQFF. The CDR3 DNA is TGTGCCAGCAGTTACCGCGGGACAGGGACCCTCCGCTCCTACAATGAGCAGTTCTTC.

Comment on this clonotype: A much larger clone lies a single base off, so this may be a read error. The rearrangement joins TRBV6-6 to TRBJ1-1; maybe TRBD1 (5 bases). Germline V gene sequence: CDR1 MNHNY, CDR2 SVGAGI (reference sequence). The CDR3 has 14 residues. The CDR3, as DNA: TGTGCCAGCAGTTCCGTGGGGACGGTAGCTGAAGCTCTCTTT. Amino acids: CASSSVGTVAEALF.

This chain joins TRBV11-2 and TRBJ2-1; TRBD2 aligns across 7 bases. The J segment lost 0 bases and the V segment lost 3 bases, leaving 11 bases of the junction unmatched. Per germline, CDR1 SGHAT and CDR2 FQNNGV. The CDR3 is 18 residues long. In DNA form, the CDR3 reads TGTGCCAGCAGCTTTGGTGGGGGACTAAAGGGCTCCTACAATGAGCAGTTCTTC. Translated, it gives CASSFGGGLKGSYNEQFF. Complete variable domain (other parts from reference TRBV11-2 and TRBJ2-1): EAGVAQSPRYKIIEKRQSVAFWCNPISGHATLYWYQQILGQGPKLLIQFQNNGVVDDSQLPKDRFSAERLKGVDSTLKIQPAKLEDSAVYLCASSFGGGLKGSYNEQFFGPGTRLTVL.

The genes are TRBV7-9 and TRBJ2-7; D is possibly TRBD1 or TRBD2 (5 bases each). Germline loops: CDR1 SEHNR, CDR2 FQNEAQ (reference sequence). The V gene lost 5 bases and the J gene lost 2 bases, with 13 bases spanning the gap. There are 14 residues in the CDR3. The CDR3 reads CASSLPGPTYEQYF. Here the CDR3 DNA reads TGTGCCAGCAGCCTCCCGGGACCGACCTACGAGCAGTACTTC.

Concerning this clonotype: The conserved phenylalanine or tryptophan is not found at the CDR3 terminus, so this likely reflects a read error. The rearrangement joins TRBV9 to TRBJ1-1; 10 bases are shared with TRBD1. The CDR3 runs 18 residues. Trimming removed 0 bases from V and 6 bases from J; junction bases left unmatched: 14. Germline assignment: CDR1 SGDLS and CDR2 YYNGEE. The CDR3 region is CASSVEGQGTFLDSEAFC. The CDR3 DNA sequence: TGTGCCAGCAGCGTAGAGGGACAGGGGACCTTTTTGGACTCTGAAGCTTTCTGT.

The chain recombines TRBV30 with TRBJ2-1, with D tentatively TRBD1 or TRBD2 (5 bases each). Germline V gene sequence: CDR1 GTSNPN, CDR2 SVGIG (reference sequence). V was cut by 1 base and J by 3 bases, with 16 bases left in between. The CDR3 has 16 amino acids. In DNA, the CDR3 is TGTGCCTGGAGTGGCGGTGTCGGGGCCTTCTACAATGAGCAGTTCTTC. It specifies CAWSGGVGAFYNEQFF.

Points on this clonotype: Relative to the germline gene, one junction end is altered; a read error may explain this. V gene TRBV9 combines with J gene TRBJ2-1; D perhaps matches TRBD1 (5 bases). Germline loops: CDR1 SGDLS, CDR2 YYNGEE. The CDR3 runs 13 residues. The CDR3 loop reads CASSEDTYNGQFF. CDR3 nucleotide sequence: TGTGCCAGCAGCGAGGACACGTACAATGGGCAGTTCTTC.

This clonotype was seen repeatedly, ten times or more. This chain links TRBV28 with TRBJ1-5, with D uncertain. The V end lost 2 bases, the J end lost 3 bases, and 8 bases lay between the germline ends. Per germline, CDR1 MDHEN and CDR2 SYDVKM. This CDR3 is built from 14 residues. CDR3 DNA sequence: TGTGCCAGCAGTTTAGGGGATCACAATCAGCCCCAGCATTTT. Translating it yields CASSLGDHNQPQHF.

As concerns this clonotype: A single base separates this from a much larger clone, so it may be a read error. This chain links TRBV12-3 or TRBV12-4 with TRBJ1-6; 7 nucleotides line up with TRBD1. The CDR3 consists of 12 residues. CDR3 bases: TGTGCCAGCTCCCCAGGGGGTTCACCCCCCCACTTT. Translated, it gives CASSPGGSPPHF.

This clonotype was counted many times. The CDR3 region is CASSPITIGTDTQYF. The CDR3 DNA follows: TGTGCCAGCAGCCCAATCACGATCGGAACAGATACGCAGTATTTT. V gene TRBV7-9 combines with J gene TRBJ2-3; D is undetermined. Germline V gene lookup returns CDR1 SEHNR and CDR2 FQNEAQ (reference sequence). This CDR3 has 15 residues. V lost 5 bases to trimming and J lost 3 bases, with 15 bases between them.

CDR3 amino acids: CASKGGGGLGAFF. The CDR3, as DNA: TGTGCCAGCAAAGGGGGGGGGGGCCTAGGAGCTTTCTTT. V and J are TRBV12-3 or TRBV12-4 and TRBJ1-1, with D tentatively TRBD1 (6 bases). The CDR3 runs 13 residues. Trimming stripped 7 bases from V and 10 bases from J, with 19 bases between.

This clonotype was observed at least ten times. V and J are TRBV6-5 and TRBJ2-5, with D hard to call. CDR3 length equals 15 residues. The germline V and J ends were trimmed by 0 bases and 1 base, with 9 bases remaining between them. The germline V gene encodes CDR1 MNHEY and CDR2 SVGAGI. The DNA for the CDR3 is TGTGCCAGCAGTTACTCTCAGAATTCCCAAGAGACCCAGTACTTC. Protein sequence: CASSYSQNSQETQYF.

This clonotype was recorded many times. The genes are TRBV4-1 and TRBJ1-6; 7 nucleotides align to TRBD1. Germline lookup yields CDR1 MGHRA and CDR2 YSYEKL. Trimming took 2 bases from V and 1 from J; bases not matched to a gene: 8. The length of the CDR3 is 18 residues. In DNA, the CDR3 is TGCGCCAGCAGCCAAAATGGGGCCAGGGGGTCCTATAATTCACCCCTCCACTTT. Translated, it gives CASSQNGARGSYNSPLHF.

This sequence joins TRBV27 and TRBJ1-2; D is ambiguous. The ends were cut back, 4 bases at V and 4 bases at J, with 10 bases in the middle. The CDR3 totals 13 residues. Germline V gene sequence: CDR1 MNHEY, CDR2 SMNVEV (reference sequence). The CDR3 reads CASSSNPVYGYTF. CDR3 nucleotides: TGTGCCAGCAGTTCCAACCCTGTCTATGGCTACACCTTC.

This clonotype has just one count. With a much larger clone just one base away, this may be a read error. The chain employs TRBV2 and TRBJ2-3; D is unclear. The J call may be mistaken, given a closer DNA end match to TRBJ1-5. The CDR3 contains 13 residues. CDR1 and CDR2 (germline): SNHLY, FYNNEI. This CDR3 reads CASDGTSTDTQHF. In DNA, the CDR3 is TGTGCCAGCGATGGCACTAGCACAGATACGCAGCATTTT.